The rows below give T cell receptor beta chains drawn from one sample of a study of T cells in Graves' hyperthyroidism and ophthalmopathy. TCRdb passed the multiplex PCR reads through MiXCR, listing each CDR3 protein once. The data show 450,000 to 600,000 distinct CDR3 sequences, less than 15% seen once. The sequenced material came from blood. These receptor sequences come from a woman aged 40 to 50 with Graves' hyperthyroidism. CDR3s include the opening cysteine and the closing phenylalanine or tryptophan. The D gene is left open where the match is weak. The listing skips clone size in some rows; elsewhere it reads once, few, many or a size class.

d_call: TRBD2; clone_size: few; cdr3_length: 15; j_call: TRBJ2-1; v_call: TRBV12-3/TRBV12-4; cdr3_aa: CASSPPLAGNNEQFF; cdr3_nt: TGTGCCAGCAGTCCTCCACTAGCGGGGAACAATGAGCAGTTCTTC
d_call: -; clone_size: many; cdr3_length: 16; j_call: TRBJ1-1; v_call: TRBV7-9; cdr3_aa: CASSLEGSGVNTEAFF; cdr3_nt: TGTGCCAGCAGCTTAGAGGGGTCGGGAGTGAACACTGAAGCTTTCTTT
d_call: TRBD1; clone_size: few; cdr3_length: 13; j_call: TRBJ2-7; v_call: TRBV28; cdr3_aa: CASSLTAGGEQYF; cdr3_nt: TGTGCCAGCAGTTTAACGGCAGGGGGCGAGCAGTACTTC
d_call: TRBD1; clone_size: -; cdr3_length: 18; j_call: TRBJ1-6; v_call: TRBV15; cdr3_aa: CATSTFPGQGASDSPLHF; cdr3_nt: TGTGCCACCAGCACCTTCCCCGGACAGGGGGCATCAGATTCACCCCTCCACTTT
d_call: -; clone_size: few; cdr3_length: 12; j_call: TRBJ2-2; v_call: TRBV6-5; cdr3_aa: CASSYDTGELFF; cdr3_nt: TGTGCCAGCAGTTACGATACCGGGGAGCTGTTTTTT
d_call: -; clone_size: many; cdr3_length: 15; j_call: TRBJ1-5; v_call: TRBV19; cdr3_aa: CASSGSTVSNQPQHF; cdr3_nt: TGTGCCAGTAGTGGTTCGACGGTTAGCAATCAGCCCCAGCATTTT
d_call: -; clone_size: -; cdr3_length: 11; j_call: TRBJ2-1; v_call: TRBV20-1; cdr3_aa: CSAETRGEQFF; cdr3_nt: TGCAGTGCAGAAACTAGGGGTGAGCAGTTCTTC
d_call: -; clone_size: few; cdr3_length: 15; j_call: TRBJ2-3; v_call: TRBV27; cdr3_aa: CASSLSIGVTDTQYF; cdr3_nt: TGTGCCAGCAGTTTATCGATCGGGGTCACAGATACGCAGTATTTT
d_call: TRBD2; clone_size: many; cdr3_length: 17; j_call: TRBJ2-1; v_call: TRBV5-1; cdr3_aa: CASSPTLAGGRYNEQFF; cdr3_nt: TGCGCCAGCAGCCCTACCTTAGCGGGAGGGAGATACAATGAGCAGTTCTTC
d_call: -; clone_size: -; cdr3_length: 15; j_call: TRBJ1-2; v_call: TRBV28; cdr3_aa: CASSLDGYGNYGYTF; cdr3_nt: TGTGCCAGCAGTTTAGATGGGTACGGCAACTATGGCTACACCTTC
d_call: TRBD2; clone_size: -; cdr3_length: 20; j_call: TRBJ2-5; v_call: TRBV19; cdr3_aa: CASSIRAGTTSGRAAETQYF; cdr3_nt: TGTGCCAGTAGTATAAGGGCCGGGACAACTAGCGGGAGGGCGGCGGAGACCCAGTACTTC
d_call: TRBD2; clone_size: many; cdr3_length: 16; j_call: TRBJ2-1; v_call: TRBV12-3/TRBV12-4; cdr3_aa: CASSSGLAGGHNEQFF; cdr3_nt: TGTGCCAGCAGTTCGGGACTAGCGGGAGGTCACAATGAGCAGTTCTTC
d_call: TRBD2; clone_size: few; cdr3_length: 12; j_call: TRBJ2-2; v_call: TRBV28; cdr3_aa: CASSLTGRVLFF; cdr3_nt: TGTGCCAGCAGTTTAACGGGGAGGGTGCTGTTTTTT
d_call: -; clone_size: -; cdr3_length: 14; j_call: TRBJ1-2; v_call: TRBV29-1; cdr3_aa: CSVSPDGTSYGYTF; cdr3_nt: TGCAGCGTTTCCCCGGACGGGACGTCCTACGGCTACACCTTC
d_call: -; clone_size: many; cdr3_length: 18; j_call: TRBJ2-7; v_call: TRBV28; cdr3_aa: CASNHIPLQHLEFDEQYF; cdr3_nt: TGTGCCAGCAATCACATCCCCCTTCAGCATTTAGAGTTCGACGAGCAGTACTTC